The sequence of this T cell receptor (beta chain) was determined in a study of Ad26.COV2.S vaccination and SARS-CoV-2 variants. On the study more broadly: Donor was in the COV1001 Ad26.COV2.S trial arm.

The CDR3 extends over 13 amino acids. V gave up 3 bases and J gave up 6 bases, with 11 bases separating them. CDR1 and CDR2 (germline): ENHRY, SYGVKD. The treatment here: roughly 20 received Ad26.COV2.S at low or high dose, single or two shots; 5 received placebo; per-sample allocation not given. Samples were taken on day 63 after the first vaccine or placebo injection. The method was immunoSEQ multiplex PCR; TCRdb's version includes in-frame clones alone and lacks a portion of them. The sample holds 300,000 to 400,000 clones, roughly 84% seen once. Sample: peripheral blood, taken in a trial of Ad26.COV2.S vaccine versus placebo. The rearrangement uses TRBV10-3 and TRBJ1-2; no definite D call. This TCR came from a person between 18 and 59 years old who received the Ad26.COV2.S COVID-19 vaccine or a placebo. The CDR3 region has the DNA TGTGCCATCAGTGACTTGACAACGAATGGCTACACCTTC. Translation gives CAISDLTTNGYTF.